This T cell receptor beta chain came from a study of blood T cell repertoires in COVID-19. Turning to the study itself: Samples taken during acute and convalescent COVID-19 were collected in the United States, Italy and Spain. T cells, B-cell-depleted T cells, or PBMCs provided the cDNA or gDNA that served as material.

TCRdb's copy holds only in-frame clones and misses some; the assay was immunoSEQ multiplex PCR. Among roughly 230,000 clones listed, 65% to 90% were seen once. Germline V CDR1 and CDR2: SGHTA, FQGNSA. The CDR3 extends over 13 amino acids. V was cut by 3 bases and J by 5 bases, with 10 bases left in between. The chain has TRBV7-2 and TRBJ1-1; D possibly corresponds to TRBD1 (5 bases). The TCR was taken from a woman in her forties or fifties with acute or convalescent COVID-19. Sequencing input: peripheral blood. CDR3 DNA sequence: TGTGCCAGCAGCTTTCGGAGGGGAACTGAAGCTTTCTTT. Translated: CASSFRRGTEAFF.